This entry describes one T cell receptor (beta chain). Its cognate antigen has yet to be identified. Base qualities are not recorded, but no much larger clone differs from it by a single base. The collaborating institutions used their own protocols to collect whole blood in K2EDTA tubes. For TCRbeta analysis, collaborators shipped samples in one of three forms: frozen whole blood, isolated PBMCs, or DNA extracted from either of those sample types. There are 14 amino acids in the CDR3, from cysteine to phenylalanine inclusive. This entry keeps only the CDR3 DNA: 42 bases, framed from base 1. CDR1 is given as SGDLS and CDR2 as YYNGEE, both from the germline V gene. V is shortened by 4 bases, J by 4 bases, and the region joining them spans 14 bases. This specimen belongs to a study of blood T cell repertoires in COVID-19 (dated by TCRdb to about 2020). Turning to the overall study: Collaborator samples came from the United States, Italy and Spain and covered acute and convalescent phases of COVID-19. The material from the prospective study consisted of cDNA or gDNA derived from T cells, B-cell-depleted T cells, or PBMCs. The repertoires were released in a freely available public database intended as a resource for research on the immune response to SARS-CoV-2. The dataset comprised deeply sampled blood TCRbeta repertoires from subjects exposed to, actively infected with, or recovered from COVID-19. A de-identified subject ID, COVID-19 status, age in years and sex were almost always included in the sample metadata. Where HLA class I and class II types were available, the types were taken from metadata supplied by the sample provider, not from assay-based typing. Samples were obtained from the ongoing ImmuneRACE study (first 160 participants) and from 1,254 subjects provided by 6 global collaborators. What the research found in general, with its limitations: How much clinical and demographic metadata was included differed by source and by participant, and the metadata was provided uncurated.

The immunoSEQ Assay, a bias-controlled multiplex PCR, was used to amplify TCRbeta CDR3 regions from genomic DNA. Under the source paper's analysis protocol: The number of nucleated cells in each sample was estimated from the amplification of reference gene primers within the assay. To quantify the absolute abundance of each unique TCRbeta CDR3 rearrangement, sequence reads were collapsed and filtered. For each sample, productive Simpson clonality was calculated as the square root of Simpson's diversity index across productive rearrangements. TCRdb retrieved this table from immuneACCESS and kept in-frame rearrangements only. Not all clones are present; in checked studies, unresolved V genes account for under half, and no reason is known for the remainder. The V and J calls and the clone size are those of that table, but D and trimming were determined from the DNA. This sample has some 200,000 clones in its table, and around 90% of those were observed once. The ten biggest clones cover approximately 1.2% of the sample.

Sequencing input: peripheral blood. This TCR was recovered from a man aged 25-45 years with acute or convalescent COVID-19. The rearranged segments are TRBV9 and TRBJ1-2, with TRBD1 perhaps the D gene, on 5 matching bases. DNA sequence: TGTGCCAGCAGCCCCCGGGGGTCGGGCTATGGCTACACCTTC. This is translated as CASSPRGSGYGYTF.